The sequence of this T cell receptor (beta chain) was determined in a study of regulatory T cells in long-lasting Graves disease. About the study: Newly diagnosed Graves' patients had taken antithyroid drugs under 3 months.

The time point denotes: newly diagnosed GD, antithyroid drugs for less than 3 months. RNA from PBMCs was the source of the TCR library. This clonotype was detected many times. The authors built TCR beta libraries using iRepertoire HTBI primers and Arm-PCR of CDR3 regions. MiXCR, applied by TCRdb to the multiplex PCR reads, yields one record per CDR3 protein. The sample yields some 410,000 distinct CDR3 sequences, roughly 17% seen once. V dropped 2 bases and J dropped 8 bases, with 19 bases sitting between them. CDR3 length: 16 amino acids. This sample also belongs to another study, concerning T cells in Graves' hyperthyroidism and ophthalmopathy. Per that study: Graves' hyperthyroidism qualified as stable when ophthalmopathy did not progress within 18 months.

This specimen was peripheral blood mononuclear cells (PBMCs), taken at new diagnosis, from a patient treated with antithyroid drugs. V and J are TRBV12-3 or TRBV12-4 and TRBJ2-1, with D possibly being TRBD2 (5 bases). The receptor was isolated from a woman in her twenties or thirties with Graves disease. DNA of the CDR3: TGTGCCAGCAGTTTACCAGGACTCCCAAGCTTCGATGAGCAGTTCTTC. It codes for CASSLPGLPSFDEQFF.